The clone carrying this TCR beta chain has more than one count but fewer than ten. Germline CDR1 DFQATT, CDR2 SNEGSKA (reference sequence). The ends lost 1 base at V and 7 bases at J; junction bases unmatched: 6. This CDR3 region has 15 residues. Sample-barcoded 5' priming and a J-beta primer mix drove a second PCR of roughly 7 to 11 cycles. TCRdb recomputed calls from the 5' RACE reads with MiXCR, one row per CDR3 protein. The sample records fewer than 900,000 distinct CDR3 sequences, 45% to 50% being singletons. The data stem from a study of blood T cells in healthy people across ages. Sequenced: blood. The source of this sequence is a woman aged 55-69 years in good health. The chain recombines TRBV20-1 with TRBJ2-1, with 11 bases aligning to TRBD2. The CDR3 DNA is TGCAGTGCTAGAGTGGCTAGCGGGAGGAAGAATGAGCAGTTCTTC. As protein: CSARVASGRKNEQFF.